This T cell receptor beta chain was sequenced during a study of CD8 T cells in ankylosing spondylitis. Broader study findings: Prior work had noted some motif variants in reactive arthritis blood and synovial fluid. Disease-linked clones were found to be CD8+ and relatively rare in peripheral blood. There was a TCR beta motif, made of 7 or 8 highly homologous variants, that appeared characteristic of ankylosing spondylitis blood.

The TCR beta libraries were generated through quantitative 5'-RACE incorporating molecular barcodes. TCRdb passed the 5' RACE reads through MiXCR, listing each CDR3 protein once. The table shows about 240,000 distinct CDR3 sequences, with roughly a tenth occurring only once. This clonotype occurred many times. Its matching antigen is unknown. This CDR3 region has 13 residues. Trimming pared 2 bases from V and 6 bases from J, leaving 7 bases between. What was sequenced was blood, either unsorted or a sorted T cell fraction (not recorded which). This TCR was sampled from a male donor with ankylosing spondylitis or in good health (not recorded which). The chain employs TRBV12-3 or TRBV12-4 and TRBJ2-2; D is unclear. Here the CDR3 DNA reads TGTGCCAGCAGTTTACACGTTCCCGGGGAGCTGTTTTTT. Its protein product is CASSLHVPGELFF.